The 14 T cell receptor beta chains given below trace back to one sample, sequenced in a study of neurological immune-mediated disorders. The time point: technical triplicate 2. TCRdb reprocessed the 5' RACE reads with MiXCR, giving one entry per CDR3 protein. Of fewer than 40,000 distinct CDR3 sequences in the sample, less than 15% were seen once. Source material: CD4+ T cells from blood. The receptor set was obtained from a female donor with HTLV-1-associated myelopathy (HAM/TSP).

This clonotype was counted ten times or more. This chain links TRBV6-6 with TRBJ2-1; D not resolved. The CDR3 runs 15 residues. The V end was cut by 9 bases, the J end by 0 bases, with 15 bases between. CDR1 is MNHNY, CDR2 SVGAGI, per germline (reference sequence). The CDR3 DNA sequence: TGTGCCAGTACCCCCTTCTCCGGCTCCTACAATGAGCAGTTCTTC. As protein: CASTPFSGSYNEQFF.

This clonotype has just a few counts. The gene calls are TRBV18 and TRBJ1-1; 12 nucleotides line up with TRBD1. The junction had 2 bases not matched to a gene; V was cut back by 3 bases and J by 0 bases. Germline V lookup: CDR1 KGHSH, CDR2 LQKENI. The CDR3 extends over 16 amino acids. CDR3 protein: CASSPGQGALNTEAFF. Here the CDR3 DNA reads TGTGCCAGCTCACCGGGACAGGGGGCCCTGAACACTGAAGCTTTCTTT.

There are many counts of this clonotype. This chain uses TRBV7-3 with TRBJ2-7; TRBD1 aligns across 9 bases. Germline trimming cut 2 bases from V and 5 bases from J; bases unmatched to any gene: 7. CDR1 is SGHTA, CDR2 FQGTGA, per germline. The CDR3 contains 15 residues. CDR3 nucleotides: TGTGCCAGCAGCTTAGCCGGGACAGGGTTCAACGAGCAGTACTTC. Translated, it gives CASSLAGTGFNEQYF. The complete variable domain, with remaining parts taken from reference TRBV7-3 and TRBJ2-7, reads GAGVSQTPSNKVTEKGKYVELRCDPISGHTALYWYRQSLGQGPEFLIYFQGTGAADDSGLPNDRFFAVRPEGSVSTLKIQRTERGDSAVYLCASSLAGTGFNEQYFGPGTRLTVT.

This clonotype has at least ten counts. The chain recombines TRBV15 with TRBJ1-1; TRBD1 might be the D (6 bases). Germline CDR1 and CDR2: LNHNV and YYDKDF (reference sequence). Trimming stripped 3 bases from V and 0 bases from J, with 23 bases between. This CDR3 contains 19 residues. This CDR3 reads CATSSDDKGGHPMNTEAFF. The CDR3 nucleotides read TGTGCCACCAGCAGTGACGACAAGGGGGGCCATCCGATGAACACTGAAGCTTTCTTT.

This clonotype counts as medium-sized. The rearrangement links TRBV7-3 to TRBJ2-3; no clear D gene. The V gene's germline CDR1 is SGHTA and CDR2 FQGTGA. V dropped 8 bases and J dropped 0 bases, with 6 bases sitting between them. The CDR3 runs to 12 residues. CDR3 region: CASGGSTDTQYF. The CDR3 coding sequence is TGTGCCAGCGGCGGTAGCACAGATACGCAGTATTTT.

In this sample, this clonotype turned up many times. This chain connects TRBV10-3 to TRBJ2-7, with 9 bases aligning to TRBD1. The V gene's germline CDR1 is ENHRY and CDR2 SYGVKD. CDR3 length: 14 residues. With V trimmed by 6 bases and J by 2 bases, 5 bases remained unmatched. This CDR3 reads CAIRSGQGTYEQYF. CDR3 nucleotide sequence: TGTGCCATCAGGTCGGGACAGGGAACCTACGAGCAGTACTTC.

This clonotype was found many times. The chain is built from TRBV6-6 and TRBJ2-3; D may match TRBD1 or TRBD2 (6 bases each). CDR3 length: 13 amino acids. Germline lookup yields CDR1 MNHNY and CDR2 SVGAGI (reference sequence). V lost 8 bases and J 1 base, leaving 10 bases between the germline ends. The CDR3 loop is CASGGQGTDTQYF. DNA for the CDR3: TGTGCCAGCGGGGGGCAGGGCACAGATACGCAGTATTTT.

CDR3 sequence: CAISESVAGGCSEQFF. The CDR3 region has the DNA TGTGCCATCAGTGAGTCCGTTGCGGGAGGGTGTAGTGAGCAGTTCTTC. This chain joins TRBV10-3 and TRBJ2-1, with 9 bases fitting TRBD2. The germline gives CDR1 ENHRY, CDR2 SYGVKD. Trimming took 0 bases from V and 9 from J; bases not matched to a gene: 9. The CDR3 is made up of 16 amino acids.

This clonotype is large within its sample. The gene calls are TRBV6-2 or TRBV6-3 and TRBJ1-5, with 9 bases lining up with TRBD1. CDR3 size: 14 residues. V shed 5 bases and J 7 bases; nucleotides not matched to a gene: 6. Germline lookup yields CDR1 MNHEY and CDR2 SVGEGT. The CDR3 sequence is CASSPGTGLQPQHF. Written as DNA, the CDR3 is TGTGCCAGCAGTCCCGGGACAGGGCTGCAGCCCCAGCATTTT.

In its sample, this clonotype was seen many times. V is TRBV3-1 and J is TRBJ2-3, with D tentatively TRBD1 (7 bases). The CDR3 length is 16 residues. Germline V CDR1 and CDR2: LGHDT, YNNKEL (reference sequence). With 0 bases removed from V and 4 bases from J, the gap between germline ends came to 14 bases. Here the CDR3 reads CASSQDSTGTSDTQYF. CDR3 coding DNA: TGTGCCAGCAGCCAAGACTCGACAGGGACTTCAGATACGCAGTATTTT.

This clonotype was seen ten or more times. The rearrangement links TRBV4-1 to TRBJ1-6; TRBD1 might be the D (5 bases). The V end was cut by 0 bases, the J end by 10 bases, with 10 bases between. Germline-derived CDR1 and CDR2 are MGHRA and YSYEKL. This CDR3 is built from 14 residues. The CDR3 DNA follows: TGCGCCAGCAGCCAAGAAGTTCGGGACTCACCCCTCCACTTT. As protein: CASSQEVRDSPLHF.

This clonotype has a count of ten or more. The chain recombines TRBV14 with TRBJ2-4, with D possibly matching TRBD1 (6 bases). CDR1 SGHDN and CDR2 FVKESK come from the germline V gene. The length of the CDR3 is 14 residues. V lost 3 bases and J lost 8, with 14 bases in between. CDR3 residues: CASSQSGRGYIQYF. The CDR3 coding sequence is TGTGCCAGCAGCCAGTCAGGCAGGGGATACATTCAGTACTTC.

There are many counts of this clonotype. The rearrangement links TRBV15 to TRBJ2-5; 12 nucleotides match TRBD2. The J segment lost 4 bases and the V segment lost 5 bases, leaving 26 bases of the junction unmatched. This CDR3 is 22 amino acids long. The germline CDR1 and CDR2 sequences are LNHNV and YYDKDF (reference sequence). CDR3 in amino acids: CATSPSLTSGSASTRAAETQYF. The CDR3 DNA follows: TGTGCCACCAGCCCTTCCCTGACTAGCGGGAGCGCATCCACGCGCGCGGCAGAGACCCAGTACTTC.

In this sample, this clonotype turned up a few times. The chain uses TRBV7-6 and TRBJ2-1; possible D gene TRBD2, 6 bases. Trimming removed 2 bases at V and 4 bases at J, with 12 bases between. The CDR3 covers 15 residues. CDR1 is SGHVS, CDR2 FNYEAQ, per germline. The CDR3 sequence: CASSLSGGSYNEQFF. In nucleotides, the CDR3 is TGTGCCAGCAGCTTAAGCGGAGGGTCTTACAATGAGCAGTTCTTC.